Listed here are 16 T cell receptor beta chains from one sample, sequenced in a study of early T cells in non-severe SARS-CoV-2 infection. TCRdb fed the 5' RACE reads into MiXCR, producing one record per CDR3 protein. The sample lists roughly 100,000 distinct CDR3 sequences; approximately 13% were seen once. Sequencing used whole blood. The source is an adult who was a healthcare worker with PCR-confirmed SARS-CoV-2 infection or an uninfected control (not recorded which).

This clonotype occurred many times. This chain connects TRBV7-2 to TRBJ1-6; TRBD1 is a possible D gene (5 bases). V lost 6 bases, J lost 7 bases, and 25 bases lay in between. This CDR3 contains 18 residues. Germline CDR1 reads SGHTA; CDR2 reads FQGNSA. The CDR3 bases are TGTGCCAGCAGTACCAGACCCACAGGACGTCCCCCCAATTCACCCCTCCACTTT. This codes for CASSTRPTGRPPNSPLHF.

The rearrangement uses TRBV15 and TRBJ2-5; D is uncertain. The CDR3 is 13 residues long. CDR1 LNHNV and CDR2 YYDKDF come from the germline V gene (reference sequence). With 5 bases removed from V and 6 bases from J, the gap between germline ends came to 13 bases. This chain's CDR3 is CATSRSTRQTQYF. The DNA of the CDR3 is TGTGCCACCAGCCGGTCGACGCGCCAGACCCAGTACTTC.

The chain uses TRBV15 and TRBJ2-3; 8 bases are shared with TRBD1. J gave up 3 bases and V 4 bases, and 12 bases lay outside the gene matches. CDR3 length equals 17 residues. The germline V gene encodes CDR1 LNHNV and CDR2 YYDKDF (reference sequence). DNA of the CDR3: TGTGCCACCAGCAAAGCCCCGCAGGGGGCTGTGACAGATACGCAGTATTTT. Protein: CATSKAPQGAVTDTQYF.

This clonotype appeared a few times. The rearrangement uses TRBV2 and TRBJ2-6; unclear D gene. The CDR3 contains 14 residues. Trimming pared 6 bases from V and 3 bases from J, leaving 9 bases between. Germline V gene sequence: CDR1 SNHLY, CDR2 FYNNEI. The CDR3 DNA sequence: TGTGCCAGCAGCCCCTTTAGTGGGGCCAACGTCCTGACTTTC. Its translation is CASSPFSGANVLTF.

This clonotype was found a few times. The rearrangement links TRBV12-3 or TRBV12-4 to TRBJ1-1; the match to TRBD1 covers 9 bases. The J segment lost 5 bases and the V segment lost 6 bases, leaving 10 bases of the junction unmatched. The CDR3 is made up of 15 amino acids. CDR3 sequence: CASSPGQGSVTEAFF. The CDR3 nucleotides are TGTGCCAGCAGCCCGGGACAGGGATCGGTAACTGAAGCTTTCTTT.

V gene TRBV6-6 combines with J gene TRBJ1-5; tentatively, D is TRBD1 (5 bases). The V end was cut by 8 bases, the J end by 0 bases, with 11 bases between. This CDR3 contains 14 residues. CDR1 and CDR2 (germline): MNHNY, SVGAGI (reference sequence). The CDR3 reads CASGGVYSNQPQHF. In nucleotides, the CDR3 is TGTGCCAGCGGAGGGGTCTATAGCAATCAGCCCCAGCATTTT.

A few counts support this clonotype. J is TRBJ1-1 and V is TRBV2; possible D gene TRBD1, 6 bases. The CDR3 runs to 14 residues. Trimming took 6 bases from V and 3 from J, leaving 14 bases between them. Germline V lookup: CDR1 SNHLY, CDR2 FYNNEI. DNA for the CDR3: TGTGCCAGCAGCGTCGACAGGCCCTACACTGAAGCTTTCTTT. This codes for CASSVDRPYTEAFF.

Only one count was recorded for this clonotype. V gene TRBV4-1 combines with J gene TRBJ2-7, with 7 bases fitting TRBD1. The V gene's germline CDR1 is MGHRA and CDR2 YSYEKL. V trimming: 3 bases; J trimming: 3 bases; junction bases outside the gene matches: 5. The CDR3 loop spans 14 amino acids. The CDR3, as DNA: TGCGCCAGCAGCCAGATCGACAGGGACTACGAGCAGTACTTC. Translated, it gives CASSQIDRDYEQYF.

The chain combines TRBV5-1 with TRBJ1-6; the match to TRBD1 covers 11 bases. V lost 3 bases and J lost 9; bases outside the gene matches: 2. CDR3 length: 14 residues. Germline V gives CDR1 SGHRS, CDR2 YFSETQ. The CDR3 bases are TGCGCCAGCAGCTCCGGGACAGGGGGTTCACCCCTCCACTTT. Amino acids: CASSSGTGGSPLHF.

There are a few counts of this clonotype. The chain carries TRBV25-1 and TRBJ1-4; tentatively, D is TRBD1 (5 bases). This CDR3 is built from 15 residues. Per germline, CDR1 MGHDK and CDR2 SYGVNS. V was clipped by 2 bases and J by 0 bases, with 7 bases between them. The CDR3 loop is CASSETGPTNEKLFF. In DNA, the CDR3 is TGTGCCAGCAGTGAAACAGGTCCAACTAATGAAAAACTGTTTTTT.

In its sample, this clonotype was seen a few times. V and J are TRBV6-2 or TRBV6-3 and TRBJ2-6; no clear D. The V end was cut by 6 bases, the J end by 2 bases, with 8 bases between. The CDR3 length is 14 residues. Germline V gene sequence: CDR1 MNHEY, CDR2 SVGEGT. The CDR3 nucleotides are TGTGCCAGCAGACTTAATACTGGGGCCAACGTCCTGACTTTC. It translates to CASRLNTGANVLTF.

In its sample, this clonotype was seen many times. This chain links TRBV7-9 with TRBJ2-3; the match to TRBD1 covers 8 bases. CDR1 is SEHNR, CDR2 FQNEAQ, per germline (reference sequence). The CDR3 contains 16 residues. The trim removed 5 bases at V and 1 base at J, leaving 8 bases unmatched. The CDR3 DNA is TGTGCCAGCAGCAGGACAGGGCCGAGAGGCACAGATACGCAGTATTTT. It is translated as CASSRTGPRGTDTQYF.

At least ten counts were recorded for this clonotype. The chain uses TRBV19 and TRBJ1-2, with D maybe TRBD1 (5 bases). CDR3 size: 15 residues. CDR1 and CDR2 from the germline V gene are LNHDA and SQIVND (reference sequence). V was clipped by 7 bases and J by 7 bases, with 22 bases between them. The CDR3 is CASTKGTVTFGGYTF. As DNA, the CDR3 is TGTGCCAGTACCAAGGGGACGGTTACCTTCGGTGGCTACACCTTC.

The CDR3 nucleotides read TGTGCCACCATAACGAACCGGGACAGGAATGTTTACGAGCAGTACTTC. Encoded protein: CATITNRDRNVYEQYF. The rearrangement uses TRBV6-1 and TRBJ2-7; TRBD1 matches 8 bases. This CDR3 has 16 residues. CDR1 is MNHNS, CDR2 SASEGT, per germline. V gave up 10 bases and J gave up 4 bases; unmatched junction bases: 18.

This chain uses TRBV5-1 with TRBJ2-3; maybe TRBD2 (6 bases). V lost 3 bases and J 2 bases, leaving 13 bases between the germline ends. The germline gives CDR1 SGHRS, CDR2 YFSETQ. This CDR3 has 15 amino acids. The CDR3 nucleotides read TGCGCCAGCAGCTCGGCGGGGCTTCACACAGATACGCAGTATTTT. This encodes CASSSAGLHTDTQYF.

This clonotype showed up many times. The chain couples TRBV5-1 to TRBJ1-2; perhaps TRBD1 as D (5 bases). CDR1 is SGHRS, CDR2 YFSETQ, per germline. The CDR3 length is 14 residues. Trimming took 4 bases from V and 8 from J, leaving 18 bases between them. CDR3: CASSPGQGAGGYTF. In DNA form, the CDR3 reads TGCGCCAGCAGCCCTGGTCAAGGGGCGGGCGGCTACACCTTC.